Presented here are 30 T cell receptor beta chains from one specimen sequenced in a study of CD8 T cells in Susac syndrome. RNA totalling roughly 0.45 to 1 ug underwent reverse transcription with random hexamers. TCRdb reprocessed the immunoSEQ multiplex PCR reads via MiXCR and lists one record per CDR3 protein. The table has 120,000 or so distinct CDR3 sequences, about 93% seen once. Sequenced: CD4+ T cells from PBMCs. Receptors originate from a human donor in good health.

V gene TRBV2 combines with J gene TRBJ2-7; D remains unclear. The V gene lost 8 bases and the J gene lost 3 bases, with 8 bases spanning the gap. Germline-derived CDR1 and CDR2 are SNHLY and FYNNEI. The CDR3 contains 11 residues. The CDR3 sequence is CASGVDYEQYF. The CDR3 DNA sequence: TGTGCCAGCGGTGTGGACTACGAGCAGTACTTC.

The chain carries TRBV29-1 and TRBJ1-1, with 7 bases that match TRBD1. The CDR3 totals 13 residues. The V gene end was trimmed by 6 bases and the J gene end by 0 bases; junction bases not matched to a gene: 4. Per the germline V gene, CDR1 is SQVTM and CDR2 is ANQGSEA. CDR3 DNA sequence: TGCAGCGTCACGGGACAGATGAACACTGAAGCTTTCTTT. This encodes CSVTGQMNTEAFF.

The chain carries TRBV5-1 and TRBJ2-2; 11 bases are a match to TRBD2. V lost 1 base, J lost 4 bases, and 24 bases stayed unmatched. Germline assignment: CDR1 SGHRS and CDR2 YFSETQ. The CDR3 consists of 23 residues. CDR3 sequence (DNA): TGCGCCAGCAGCTTGAATTCCGCCGCACTAGCGGGAGACCGGGCATCTTCCACCGGGGAGCTGTTTTTT. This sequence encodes CASSLNSAALAGDRASSTGELFF.

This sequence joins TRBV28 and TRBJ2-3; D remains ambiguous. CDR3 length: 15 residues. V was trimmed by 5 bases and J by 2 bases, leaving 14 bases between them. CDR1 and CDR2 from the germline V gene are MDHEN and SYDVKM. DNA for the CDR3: TGTGCCAGCAGTCCTGGACCAGGCCCCACAGATACGCAGTATTTT. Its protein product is CASSPGPGPTDTQYF.

This CDR3 is CASSLGHTTGGYTF. Written as DNA, the CDR3 is TGTGCCAGCAGCTTGGGACACACGACTGGTGGCTACACCTTC. The V and J genes are TRBV7-2 and TRBJ1-2; possibly TRBD1 for D (6 bases). The CDR3 is 14 residues long. V was shortened by 3 bases and J by 7 bases, with 15 bases between the two germline ends. Germline V lookup: CDR1 SGHTA, CDR2 FQGNSA.

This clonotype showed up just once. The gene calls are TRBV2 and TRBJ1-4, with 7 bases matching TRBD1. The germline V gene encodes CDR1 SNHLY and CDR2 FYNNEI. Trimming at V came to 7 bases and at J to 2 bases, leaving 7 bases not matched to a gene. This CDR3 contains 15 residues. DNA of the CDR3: TGTGCCAGCAAAGGGGGCGGATTGACTAATGAAAAACTGTTTTTT. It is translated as CASKGGGLTNEKLFF.

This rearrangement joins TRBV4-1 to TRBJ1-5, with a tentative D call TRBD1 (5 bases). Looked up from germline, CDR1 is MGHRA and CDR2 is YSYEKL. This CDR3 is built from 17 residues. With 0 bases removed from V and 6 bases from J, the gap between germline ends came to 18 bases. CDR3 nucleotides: TGCGCCAGCAGCCAAGATCCCGAAGGCTTGGGGCTTCAGCCCCAGCATTTT. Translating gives CASSQDPEGLGLQPQHF.

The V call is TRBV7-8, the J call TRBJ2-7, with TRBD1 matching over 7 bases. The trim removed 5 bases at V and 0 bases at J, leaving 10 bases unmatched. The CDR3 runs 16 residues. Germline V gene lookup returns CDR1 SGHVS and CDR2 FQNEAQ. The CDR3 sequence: CASSPRTGPSSYEQYF. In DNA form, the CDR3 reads TGTGCCAGCAGCCCGCGGACAGGACCAAGCTCCTACGAGCAGTACTTC.

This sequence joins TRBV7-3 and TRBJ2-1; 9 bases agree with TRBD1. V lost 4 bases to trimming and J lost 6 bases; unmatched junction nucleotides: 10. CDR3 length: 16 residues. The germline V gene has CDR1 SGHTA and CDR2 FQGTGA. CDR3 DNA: TGTGCCAGCAGCTCAGAGTATGGACAGGGGAGCAATGAGCAGTTCTTC. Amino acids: CASSSEYGQGSNEQFF. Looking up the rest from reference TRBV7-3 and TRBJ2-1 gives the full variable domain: GAGVSQTPSNKVTEKGKYVELRCDPISGHTALYWYRQSLGQGPEFLIYFQGTGAADDSGLPNDRFFAVRPEGSVSTLKIQRTERGDSAVYLCASSSEYGQGSNEQFFGPGTRLTVL.

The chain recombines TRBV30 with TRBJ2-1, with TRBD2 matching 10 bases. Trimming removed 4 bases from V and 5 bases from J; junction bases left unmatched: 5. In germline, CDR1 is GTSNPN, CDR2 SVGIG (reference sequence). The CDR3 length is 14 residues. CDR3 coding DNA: TGTGCCTGGACCGGGACTAGCGCTAACAATGAGCAGTTCTTC. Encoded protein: CAWTGTSANNEQFF.

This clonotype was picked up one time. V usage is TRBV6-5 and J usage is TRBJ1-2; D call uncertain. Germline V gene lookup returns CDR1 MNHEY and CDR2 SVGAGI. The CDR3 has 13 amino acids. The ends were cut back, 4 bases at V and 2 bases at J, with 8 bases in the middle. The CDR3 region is CASSSTDNYGYTF. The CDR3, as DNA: TGTGCCAGCAGTTCTACAGACAACTATGGCTACACCTTC.

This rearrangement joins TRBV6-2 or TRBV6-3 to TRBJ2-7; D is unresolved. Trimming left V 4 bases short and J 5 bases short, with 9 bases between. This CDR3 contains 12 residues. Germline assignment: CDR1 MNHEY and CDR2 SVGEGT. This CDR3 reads CASSSQWDEQYF. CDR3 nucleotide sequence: TGTGCCAGCAGTTCCCAATGGGACGAGCAGTACTTC.

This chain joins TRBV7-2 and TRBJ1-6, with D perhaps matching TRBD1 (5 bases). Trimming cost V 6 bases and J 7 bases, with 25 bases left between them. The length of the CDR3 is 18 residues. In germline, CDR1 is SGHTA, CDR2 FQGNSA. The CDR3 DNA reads TGTGCCAGCAGGAAAAGTTCCGGGACCCTAGGGCGAAATTCACCCCTCCACTTT. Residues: CASRKSSGTLGRNSPLHF.

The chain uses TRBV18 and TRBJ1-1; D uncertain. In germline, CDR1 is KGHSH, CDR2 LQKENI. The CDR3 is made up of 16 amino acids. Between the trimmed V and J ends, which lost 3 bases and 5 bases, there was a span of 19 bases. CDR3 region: CASSPFVRSGRTEAFF. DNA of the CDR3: TGTGCCAGCTCACCTTTCGTGCGTTCGGGGAGGACTGAAGCTTTCTTT.

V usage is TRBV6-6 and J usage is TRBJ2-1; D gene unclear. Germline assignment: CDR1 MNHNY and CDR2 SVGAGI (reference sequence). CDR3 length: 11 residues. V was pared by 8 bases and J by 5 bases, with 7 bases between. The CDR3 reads CASGRDNEQFF. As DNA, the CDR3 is TGTGCCAGCGGACGAGACAATGAGCAGTTCTTC.

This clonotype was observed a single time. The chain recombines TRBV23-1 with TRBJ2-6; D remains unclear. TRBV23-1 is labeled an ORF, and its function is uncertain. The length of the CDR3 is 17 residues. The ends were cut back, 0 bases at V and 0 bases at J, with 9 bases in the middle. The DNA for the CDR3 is TGCGCCAGCAGTCAATCTGACCGGGTCTCTGGGGCCAACGTCCTGACTTTC. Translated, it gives CASSQSDRVSGANVLTF.

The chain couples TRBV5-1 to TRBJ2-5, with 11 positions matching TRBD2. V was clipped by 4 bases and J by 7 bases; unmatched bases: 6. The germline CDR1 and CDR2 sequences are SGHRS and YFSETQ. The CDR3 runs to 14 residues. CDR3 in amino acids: CASSEGLAEGTQYF. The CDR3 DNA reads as TGCGCCAGCAGCGAGGGACTAGCGGAAGGGACCCAGTACTTC.

CDR3 in DNA: TGCAGCGTTGATGGCGGGAGTACAGATACGCAGTATTTT. Protein product: CSVDGGSTDTQYF. The gene calls are TRBV29-1 and TRBJ2-3; TRBD2 matches at 7 bases. The CDR3 is made up of 13 amino acids. Losses at the gene ends were 3 bases for V and 3 bases for J; bases not matched to a gene: 3. Germline V gene data show CDR1 as SQVTM and CDR2 as ANQGSEA.

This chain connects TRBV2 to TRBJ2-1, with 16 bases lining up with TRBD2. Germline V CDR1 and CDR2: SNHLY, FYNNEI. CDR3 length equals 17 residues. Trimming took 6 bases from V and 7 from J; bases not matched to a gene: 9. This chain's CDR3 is CASRPGLAGGRGNEQFF. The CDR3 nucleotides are TGTGCCAGCAGACCGGGACTAGCGGGAGGGCGGGGTAATGAGCAGTTCTTC. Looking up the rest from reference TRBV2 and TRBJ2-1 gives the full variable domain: EPEVTQTPSHQVTQMGQEVILRCVPISNHLYFYWYRQILGQKVEFLVSFYNNEISEKSEIFDDQFSVERPDGSNFTLKIRSTKLEDSAMYFCASRPGLAGGRGNEQFFGPGTRLTVL.

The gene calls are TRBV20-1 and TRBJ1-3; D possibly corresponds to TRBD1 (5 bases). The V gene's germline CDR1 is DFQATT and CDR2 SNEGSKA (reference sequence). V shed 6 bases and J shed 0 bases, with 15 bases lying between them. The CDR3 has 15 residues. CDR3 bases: TGCAGTGCGGGGCCGGGACGGTGCTCTGGAAACACCATATATTTT. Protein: CSAGPGRCSGNTIYF.

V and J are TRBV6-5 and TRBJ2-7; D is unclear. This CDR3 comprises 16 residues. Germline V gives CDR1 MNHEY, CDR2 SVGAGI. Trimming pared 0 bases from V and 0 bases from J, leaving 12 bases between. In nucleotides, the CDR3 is TGTGCCAGCAGTTACTCGAATACAGTTGGCTCCTACGAGCAGTACTTC. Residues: CASSYSNTVGSYEQYF.

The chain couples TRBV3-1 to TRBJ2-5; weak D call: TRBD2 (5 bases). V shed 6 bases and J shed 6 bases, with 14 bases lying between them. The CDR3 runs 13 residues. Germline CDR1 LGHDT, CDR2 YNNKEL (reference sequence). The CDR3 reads CASSGGGGQTQYF. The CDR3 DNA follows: TGTGCCAGCAGTGGAGGAGGAGGACAGACCCAGTACTTC.

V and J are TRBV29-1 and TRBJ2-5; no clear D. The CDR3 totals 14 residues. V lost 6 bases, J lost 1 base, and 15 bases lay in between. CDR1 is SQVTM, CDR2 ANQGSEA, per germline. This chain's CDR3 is CSVKPRAVQETQYF. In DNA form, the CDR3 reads TGCAGCGTAAAACCCCGGGCAGTCCAAGAGACCCAGTACTTC.

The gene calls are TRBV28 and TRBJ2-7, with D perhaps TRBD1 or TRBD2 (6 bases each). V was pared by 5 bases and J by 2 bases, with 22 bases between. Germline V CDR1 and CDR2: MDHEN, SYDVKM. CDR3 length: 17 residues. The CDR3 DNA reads TGTGCCAGCAGTGACCCCTACGGGGGCAAGGGTGCCTACGAGCAGTACTTC. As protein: CASSDPYGGKGAYEQYF.

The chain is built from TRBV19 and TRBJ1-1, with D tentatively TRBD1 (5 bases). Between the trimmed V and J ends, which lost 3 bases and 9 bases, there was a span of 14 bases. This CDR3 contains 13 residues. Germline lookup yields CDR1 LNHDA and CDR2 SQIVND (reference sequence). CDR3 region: CASSMRGQRQAFF. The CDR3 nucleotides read TGTGCCAGTAGTATGAGGGGTCAGCGCCAAGCTTTCTTT.

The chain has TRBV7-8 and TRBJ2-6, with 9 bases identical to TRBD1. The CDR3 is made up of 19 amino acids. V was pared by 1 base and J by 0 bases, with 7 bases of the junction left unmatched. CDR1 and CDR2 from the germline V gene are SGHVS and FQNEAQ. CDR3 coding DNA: TGTGCCAGCAGCTTAGACAGGGGGCAGCCGGCCTCTGGGGCCAACGTCCTGACTTTC. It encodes CASSLDRGQPASGANVLTF. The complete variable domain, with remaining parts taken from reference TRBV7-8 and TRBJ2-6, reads GAGVSQSPRYKVAKRGQDVALRCDPISGHVSLFWYQQALGQGPEFLTYFQNEAQLDKSGLPSDRFFAERPEGSVSTLKIQRTQQEDSAVYLCASSLDRGQPASGANVLTFGAGSRLTVL.

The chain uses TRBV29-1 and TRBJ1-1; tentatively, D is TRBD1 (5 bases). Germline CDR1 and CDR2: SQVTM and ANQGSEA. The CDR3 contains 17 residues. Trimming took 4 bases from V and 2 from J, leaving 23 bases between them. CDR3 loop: CSVVVFEDTGRNTEAFF. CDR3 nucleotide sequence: TGCAGCGTTGTGGTGTTCGAGGACACAGGTCGAAACACTGAAGCTTTCTTT.

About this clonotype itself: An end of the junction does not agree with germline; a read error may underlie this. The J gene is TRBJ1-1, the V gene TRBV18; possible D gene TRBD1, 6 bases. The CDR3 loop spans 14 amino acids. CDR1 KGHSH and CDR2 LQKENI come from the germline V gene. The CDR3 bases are TGTGCCAGCTCACCGTCGGACAGCGCCCCTGAGGCTTTCTTT. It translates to CASSPSDSAPEAFF. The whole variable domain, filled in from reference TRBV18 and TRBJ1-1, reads NAGVMQNPRHLVRRRGQEARLRCSPMKGHSHVYWYRQLPEEGLKFMVYLQKENIIDESGMPKERFSAEFPKEGPSILRIQQVVRGDSAAYFCASSPSDSAPEAFFGQGTRLTVV.

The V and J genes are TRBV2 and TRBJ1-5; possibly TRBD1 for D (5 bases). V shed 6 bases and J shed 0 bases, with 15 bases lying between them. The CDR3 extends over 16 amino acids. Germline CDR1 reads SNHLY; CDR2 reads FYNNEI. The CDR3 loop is CASRRGPGSSNQPQHF. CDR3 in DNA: TGTGCCAGCAGACGAGGGCCAGGGAGTAGCAATCAGCCCCAGCATTTT.

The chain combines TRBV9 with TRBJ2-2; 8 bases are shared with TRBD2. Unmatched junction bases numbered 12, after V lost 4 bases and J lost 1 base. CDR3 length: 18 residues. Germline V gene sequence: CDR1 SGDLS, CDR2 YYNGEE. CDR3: CASSSPGGGRKNTGELFF. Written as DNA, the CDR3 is TGTGCCAGCAGCTCCCCGGGGGGGGGCCGGAAGAACACCGGGGAGCTGTTTTTT. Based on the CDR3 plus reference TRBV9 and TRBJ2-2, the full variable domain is DSGVTQTPKHLITATGQRVTLRCSPRSGDLSVYWYQQSLDQGLQFLIQYYNGEERAKGNILERFSAQQFPDLHSELNLSSLELGDSALYFCASSSPGGGRKNTGELFFGEGSRLTVL.